The entry that follows covers one TCR beta chain sequence. What it binds is unknown. Primers for the PCR totalled 60 Vbeta and 13 Jbeta. Data came from immunoSEQ multiplex PCR; TCRdb stores just in-frame clones and leaves some out. The sample has over 150,000 clones; about 80% are singletons. This CDR3 comprises 18 residues. J gave up 1 base and V 3 bases, and 9 bases lay outside the gene matches. From germline, CDR1 is SGDLS and CDR2 YYNGEE. These data originate in a study of cytomegalovirus exposure and HLA in healthy donors. On the study more broadly: Earlier work reported approximately 110 million unique TCR beta sequences from 150 million to 200 million T cells.

Study results and limitations: Cytomegalovirus association was assigned to about 150 TCR beta chains.

The receptor was isolated from a woman aged 25 to 39 in good health and CMV-seronegative. Sequencing used PBMCs. This chain uses TRBV9 with TRBJ2-5; TRBD2 matches at 13 bases. CDR3 DNA sequence: TGTGCCAGCAGCGCGGGGTACGGGACTAGCGGGACCCAAGAGACCCAGTACTTC. It is translated as CASSAGYGTSGTQETQYF.